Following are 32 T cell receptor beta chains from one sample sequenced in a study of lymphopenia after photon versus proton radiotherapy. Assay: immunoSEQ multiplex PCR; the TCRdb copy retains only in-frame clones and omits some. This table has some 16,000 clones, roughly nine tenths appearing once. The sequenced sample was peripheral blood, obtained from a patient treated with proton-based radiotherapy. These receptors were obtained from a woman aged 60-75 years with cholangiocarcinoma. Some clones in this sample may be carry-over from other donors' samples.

The CDR3 DNA is TGTGCCAGCAGCTCTTTGGGCCAAGAGACCCAGTACTTC. This gives the protein CASSSLGQETQYF. This rearrangement joins TRBV7-6 to TRBJ2-5, with no clear D. The CDR3 loop spans 13 amino acids. The germline CDR1 and CDR2 sequences are SGHVS and FNYEAQ. Trimming took off 4 bases at V and 1 base at J, with 7 bases between the two ends. Full variable domain (remainder filled in from reference TRBV7-6 and TRBJ2-5): GAGVSQSPRYKVTKRGQDVALRCDPISGHVSLYWYRQALGQGPEFLTYFNYEAQQDKSGLPNDRFSAERPEGSISTLTIQRTEQRDSAMYRCASSSLGQETQYFGPGTRLLVL.

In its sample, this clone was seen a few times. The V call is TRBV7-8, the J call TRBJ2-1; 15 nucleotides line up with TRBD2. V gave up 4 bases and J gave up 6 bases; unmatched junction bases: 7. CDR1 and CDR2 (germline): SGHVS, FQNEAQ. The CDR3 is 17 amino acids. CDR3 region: CASSSLGTSGGPNEQFF. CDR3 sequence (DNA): TGTGCCAGCAGCTCGCTCGGGACTAGCGGGGGGCCCAATGAGCAGTTCTTC. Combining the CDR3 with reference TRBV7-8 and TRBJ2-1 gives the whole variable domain GAGVSQSPRYKVAKRGQDVALRCDPISGHVSLFWYQQALGQGPEFLTYFQNEAQLDKSGLPSDRFFAERPEGSVSTLKIQRTQQEDSAVYLCASSSLGTSGGPNEQFFGPGTRLTVL.

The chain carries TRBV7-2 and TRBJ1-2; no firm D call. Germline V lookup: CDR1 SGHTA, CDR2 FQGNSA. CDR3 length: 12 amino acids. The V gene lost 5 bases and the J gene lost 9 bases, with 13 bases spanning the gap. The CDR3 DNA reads TGTGCCAGCAGCATAGACAATTTACGCTACACCTTC. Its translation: CASSIDNLRYTF. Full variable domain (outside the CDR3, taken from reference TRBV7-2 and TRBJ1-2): GAGVSQSPSNKVTEKGKDVELRCDPISGHTALYWYRQSLGQGLEFLIYFQGNSAPDKSGLPSDRFSAERTGGSVSTLTIQRTQQEDSAVYLCASSIDNLRYTFGSGTRLTVV.

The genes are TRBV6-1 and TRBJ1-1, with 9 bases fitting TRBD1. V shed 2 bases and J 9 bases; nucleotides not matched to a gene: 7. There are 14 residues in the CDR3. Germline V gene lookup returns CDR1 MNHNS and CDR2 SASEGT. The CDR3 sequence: CASSELGQGTQAFF. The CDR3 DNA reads TGTGCCAGCAGTGAATTAGGACAGGGGACCCAAGCTTTCTTT.

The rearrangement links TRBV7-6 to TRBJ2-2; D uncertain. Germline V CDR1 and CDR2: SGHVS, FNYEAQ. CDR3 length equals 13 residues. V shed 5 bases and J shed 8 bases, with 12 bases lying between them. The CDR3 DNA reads TGTGCCAGCAGCACACATTTCGCTGGGGAGCTGTTTTTT. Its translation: CASSTHFAGELFF.

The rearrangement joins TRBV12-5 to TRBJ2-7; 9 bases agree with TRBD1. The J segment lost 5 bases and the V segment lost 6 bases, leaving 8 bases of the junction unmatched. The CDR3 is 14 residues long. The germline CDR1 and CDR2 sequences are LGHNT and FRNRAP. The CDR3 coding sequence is TGTGCTAGTGGCCACGGACAGGGGTCCCACGAGCAGTACTTC. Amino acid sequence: CASGHGQGSHEQYF.

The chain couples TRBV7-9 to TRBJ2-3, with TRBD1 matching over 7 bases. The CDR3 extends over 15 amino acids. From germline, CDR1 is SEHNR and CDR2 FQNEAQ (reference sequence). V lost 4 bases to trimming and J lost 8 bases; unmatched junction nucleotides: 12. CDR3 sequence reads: CASSSIDRAGRTQYF. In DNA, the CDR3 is TGTGCCAGCAGCTCGATCGACAGGGCGGGTCGTACGCAGTATTTT.

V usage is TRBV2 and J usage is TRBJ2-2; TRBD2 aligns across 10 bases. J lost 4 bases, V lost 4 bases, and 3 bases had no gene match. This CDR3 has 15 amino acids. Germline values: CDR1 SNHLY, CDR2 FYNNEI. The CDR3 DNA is TGTGCCAGCAGTGCACTAGCGGGGCCCACCGGGGAGCTGTTTTTT. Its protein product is CASSALAGPTGELFF.

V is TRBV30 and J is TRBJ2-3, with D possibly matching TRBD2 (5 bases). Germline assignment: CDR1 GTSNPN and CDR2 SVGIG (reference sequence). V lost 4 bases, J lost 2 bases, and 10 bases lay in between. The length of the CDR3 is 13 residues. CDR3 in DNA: TGTGCCTGGAAGAAGGAGGCCACAGATACGCAGTATTTT. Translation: CAWKKEATDTQYF.

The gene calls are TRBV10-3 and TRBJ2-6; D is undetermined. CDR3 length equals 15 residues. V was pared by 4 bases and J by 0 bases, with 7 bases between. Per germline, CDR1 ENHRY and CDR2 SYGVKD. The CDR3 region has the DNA TGTGCCATCAGTGGAACGAACTCTGGGGCCAACGTCCTGACTTTC. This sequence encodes CAISGTNSGANVLTF.

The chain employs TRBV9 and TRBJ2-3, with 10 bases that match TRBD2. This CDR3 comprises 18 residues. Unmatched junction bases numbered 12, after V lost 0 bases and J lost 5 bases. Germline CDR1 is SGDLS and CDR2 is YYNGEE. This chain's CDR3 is CASSVGLAGRGVIDTQYF. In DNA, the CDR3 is TGTGCCAGCAGCGTAGGACTAGCGGGCCGCGGTGTCATAGATACGCAGTATTTT.

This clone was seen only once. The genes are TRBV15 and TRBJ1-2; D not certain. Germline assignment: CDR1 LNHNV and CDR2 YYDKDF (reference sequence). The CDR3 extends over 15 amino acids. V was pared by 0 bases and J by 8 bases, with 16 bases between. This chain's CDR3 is CATSRDRRGSRGYTF. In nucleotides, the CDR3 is TGTGCCACCAGCAGAGATCGTCGGGGTTCGAGGGGCTACACCTTC.

Here the CDR3 reads CASSPQTILTNTEAFF. In nucleotides, the CDR3 is TGTGCCAGCAGCCCGCAAACTATTCTGACGAACACTGAAGCTTTCTTT. The chain is built from TRBV7-2 and TRBJ1-1; D gene uncertain. The V end lost 5 bases, the J end lost 1 base, and 17 bases lay between the germline ends. The CDR3 length is 16 residues. Looked up from germline, CDR1 is SGHTA and CDR2 is FQGNSA.

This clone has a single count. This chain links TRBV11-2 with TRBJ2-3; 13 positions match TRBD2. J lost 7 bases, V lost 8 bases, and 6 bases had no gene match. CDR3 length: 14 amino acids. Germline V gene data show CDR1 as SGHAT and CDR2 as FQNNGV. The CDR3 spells CASGGLAGAYTQYF. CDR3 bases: TGTGCCAGCGGCGGACTAGCGGGAGCATATACGCAGTATTTT. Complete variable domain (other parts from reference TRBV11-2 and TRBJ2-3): EAGVAQSPRYKIIEKRQSVAFWCNPISGHATLYWYQQILGQGPKLLIQFQNNGVVDDSQLPKDRFSAERLKGVDSTLKIQPAKLEDSAVYLCASGGLAGAYTQYFGPGTRLTVL.

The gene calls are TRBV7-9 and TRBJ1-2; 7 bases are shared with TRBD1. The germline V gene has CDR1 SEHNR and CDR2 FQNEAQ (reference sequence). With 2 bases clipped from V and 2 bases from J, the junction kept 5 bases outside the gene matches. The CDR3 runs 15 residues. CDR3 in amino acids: CASSLNRGANYGYTF. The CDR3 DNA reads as TGTGCCAGCAGCTTAAACAGGGGAGCAAACTATGGCTACACCTTC.

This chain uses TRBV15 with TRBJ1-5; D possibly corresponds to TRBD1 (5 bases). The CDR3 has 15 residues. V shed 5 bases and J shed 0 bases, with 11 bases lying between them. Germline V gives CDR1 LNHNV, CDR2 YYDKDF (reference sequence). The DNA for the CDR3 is TGTGCCACCAGCCTAAACAGGAATAGCAATCAGCCCCAGCATTTT. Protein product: CATSLNRNSNQPQHF.

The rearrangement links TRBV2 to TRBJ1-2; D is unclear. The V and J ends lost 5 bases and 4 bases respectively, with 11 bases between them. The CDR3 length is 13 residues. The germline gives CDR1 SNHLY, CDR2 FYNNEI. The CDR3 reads CASSPRRGYGYTF. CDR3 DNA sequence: TGTGCCAGCAGTCCTAGGCGGGGCTATGGCTACACCTTC.

The CDR3 spells CASTVGTEAFF. CDR3 sequence (DNA): TGTGCCAGCACCGTGGGAACTGAAGCTTTCTTT. The V call is TRBV18, the J call TRBJ1-1; D is ambiguous. Germline-derived CDR1 and CDR2 are KGHSH and LQKENI. CDR3 length: 11 amino acids. The V gene lost 8 bases and the J gene lost 5 bases, with 9 bases spanning the gap.

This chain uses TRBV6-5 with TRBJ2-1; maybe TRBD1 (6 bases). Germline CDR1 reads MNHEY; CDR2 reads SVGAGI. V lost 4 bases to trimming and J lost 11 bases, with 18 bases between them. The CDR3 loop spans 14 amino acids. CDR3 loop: CASSLDPGHLKQFF. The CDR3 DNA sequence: TGTGCCAGCAGTTTAGATCCGGGACACCTAAAGCAGTTCTTC.

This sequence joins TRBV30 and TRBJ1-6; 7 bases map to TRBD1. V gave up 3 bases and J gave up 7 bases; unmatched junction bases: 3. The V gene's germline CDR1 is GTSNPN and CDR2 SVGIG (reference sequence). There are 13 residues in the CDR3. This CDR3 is CAWRGQRNSPLHF. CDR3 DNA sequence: TGTGCCTGGAGGGGACAGAGGAATTCACCCCTCCACTTT.

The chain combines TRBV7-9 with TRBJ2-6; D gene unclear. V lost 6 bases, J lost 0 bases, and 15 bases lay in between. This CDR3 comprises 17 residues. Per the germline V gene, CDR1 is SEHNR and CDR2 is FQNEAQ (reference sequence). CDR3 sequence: CASRPPASGSGANVLTF. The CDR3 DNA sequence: TGTGCCAGCAGGCCCCCCGCCTCGGGCTCTGGGGCCAACGTCCTGACTTTC. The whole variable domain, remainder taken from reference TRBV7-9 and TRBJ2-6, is DTGVSQNPRHKITKRGQNVTFRCDPISEHNRLYWYRQTLGQGPEFLTYFQNEAQLEKSRLLSDRFSAERPKGSFSTLEIQRTEQGDSAMYLCASRPPASGSGANVLTFGAGSRLTVL.

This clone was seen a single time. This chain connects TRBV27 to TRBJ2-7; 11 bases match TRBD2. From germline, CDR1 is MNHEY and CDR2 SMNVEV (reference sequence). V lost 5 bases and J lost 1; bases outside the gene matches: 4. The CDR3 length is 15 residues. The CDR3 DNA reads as TGTGCCAGCAGTACGGGACTAGCGGTGTCCTACGAGCAGTACTTC. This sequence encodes CASSTGLAVSYEQYF.

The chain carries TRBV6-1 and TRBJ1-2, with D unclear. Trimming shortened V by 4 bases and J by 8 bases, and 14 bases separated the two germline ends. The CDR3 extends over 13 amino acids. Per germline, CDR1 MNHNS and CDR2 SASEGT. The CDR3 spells CASSVAGGGGYTF. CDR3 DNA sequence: TGTGCCAGCAGTGTTGCGGGAGGCGGAGGCTACACCTTC.

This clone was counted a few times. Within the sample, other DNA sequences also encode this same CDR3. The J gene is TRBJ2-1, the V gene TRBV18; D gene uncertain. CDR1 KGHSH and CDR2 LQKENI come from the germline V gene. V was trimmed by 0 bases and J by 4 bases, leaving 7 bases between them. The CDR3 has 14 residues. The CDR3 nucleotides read TGTGCCAGCTCACCACCTTCAGTTTACAATGAGCAGTTCTTC. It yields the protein CASSPPSVYNEQFF.

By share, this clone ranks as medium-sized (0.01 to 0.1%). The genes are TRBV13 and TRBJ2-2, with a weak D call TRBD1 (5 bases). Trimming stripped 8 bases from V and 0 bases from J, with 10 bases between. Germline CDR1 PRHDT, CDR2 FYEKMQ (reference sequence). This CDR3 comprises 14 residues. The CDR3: CASEDSTNTGELFF. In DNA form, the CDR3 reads TGTGCCAGCGAAGACAGTACGAACACCGGGGAGCTGTTTTTT.

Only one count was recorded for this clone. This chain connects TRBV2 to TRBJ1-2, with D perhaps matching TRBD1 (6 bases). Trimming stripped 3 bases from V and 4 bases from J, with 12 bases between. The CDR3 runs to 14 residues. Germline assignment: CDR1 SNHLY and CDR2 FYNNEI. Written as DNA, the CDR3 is TGTGCCAGCAGTGAGGGGGCAGGGGTCTATGGCTACACCTTC. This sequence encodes CASSEGAGVYGYTF.

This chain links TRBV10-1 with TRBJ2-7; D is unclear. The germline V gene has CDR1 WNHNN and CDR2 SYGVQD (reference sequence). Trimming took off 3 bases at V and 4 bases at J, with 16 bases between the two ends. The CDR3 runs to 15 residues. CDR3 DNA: TGCGCCAGCAGTGATACGTTCGGACCATCTTACGAGCAGTACTTC. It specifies CASSDTFGPSYEQYF.

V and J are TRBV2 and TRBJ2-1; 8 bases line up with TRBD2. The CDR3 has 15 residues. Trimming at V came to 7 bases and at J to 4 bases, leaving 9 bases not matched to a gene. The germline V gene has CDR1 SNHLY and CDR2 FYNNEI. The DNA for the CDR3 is TGTGCCAGCACCGAGGGCGGGAGGCCTTACAATGAGCAGTTCTTC. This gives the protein CASTEGGRPYNEQFF. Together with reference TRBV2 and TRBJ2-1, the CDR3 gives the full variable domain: EPEVTQTPSHQVTQMGQEVILRCVPISNHLYFYWYRQILGQKVEFLVSFYNNEISEKSEIFDDQFSVERPDGSNFTLKIRSTKLEDSAMYFCASTEGGRPYNEQFFGPGTRLTVL.

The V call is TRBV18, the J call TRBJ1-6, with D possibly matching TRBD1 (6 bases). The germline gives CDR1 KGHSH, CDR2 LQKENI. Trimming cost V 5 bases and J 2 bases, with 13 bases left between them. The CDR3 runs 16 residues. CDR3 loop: CASSTGQPAYNSPLHF. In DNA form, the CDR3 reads TGTGCCAGCTCAACCGGACAGCCCGCCTATAATTCACCCCTCCACTTT.

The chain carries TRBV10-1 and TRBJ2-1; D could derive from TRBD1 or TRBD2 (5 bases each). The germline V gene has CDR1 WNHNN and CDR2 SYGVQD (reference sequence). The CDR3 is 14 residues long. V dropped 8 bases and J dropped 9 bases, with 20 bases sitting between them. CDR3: CASSSGASTGEQFF. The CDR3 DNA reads TGCGCCAGCTCGTCCGGGGCCTCGACGGGTGAGCAGTTCTTC.

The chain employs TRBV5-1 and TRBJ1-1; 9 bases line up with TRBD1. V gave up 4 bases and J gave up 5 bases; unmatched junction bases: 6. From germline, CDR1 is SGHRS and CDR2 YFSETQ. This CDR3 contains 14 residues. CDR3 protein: CASSPGQGWTEAFF. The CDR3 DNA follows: TGCGCCAGCAGCCCAGGACAGGGGTGGACTGAAGCTTTCTTT. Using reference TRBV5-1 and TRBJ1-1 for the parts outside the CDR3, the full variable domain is KAGVTQTPRYLIKTRGQQVTLSCSPISGHRSVSWYQQTPGQGLQFLFEYFSETQRNKGNFPGRFSGRQFSNSRSEMNVSTLELGDSALYLCASSPGQGWTEAFFGQGTRLTVV.

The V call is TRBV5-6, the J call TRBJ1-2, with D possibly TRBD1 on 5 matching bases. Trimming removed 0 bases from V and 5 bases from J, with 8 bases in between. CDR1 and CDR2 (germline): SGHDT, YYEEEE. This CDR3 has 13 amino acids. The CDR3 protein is CASSLEGRYGYTF. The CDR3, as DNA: TGTGCCAGCAGCTTGGAGGGGAGGTATGGCTACACCTTC.